These T cell receptor beta chains were read from a single sample in a study of T cell repertoires in cytomegalovirus infection. TCRdb independently ran MiXCR on the reads; one entry per CDR3 protein. The sample records 740,000 or so distinct CDR3 sequences, about 40% being singletons. Sequencing used PBMCs. These receptors originate from a human donor in good health (CMV status not recorded). Some clones in this sample may be carry-over from other donors' samples. Both conserved end residues are trimmed from each CDR3. The order of the fields is V gene, CDR3 protein.

>TRBV28
ASSLPQYEGVGNTIY
>TRBV27
ASSLSRLKDTQY
>TRBV11-2
ASNNRQGAGDTQY
>TRBV28
ASSSGAGGTSNQPQH
>TRBV7-2
ASSFGSFSGQRPYEQY
>TRBV7-4
ARSSSGGPEAF
>TRBV28
AIQKRSYEQY
>TRBV5-1
ASSLLDRVQETQY
>TRBV23-1
ASSQSRGGPEETQY
>TRBV5-4
ASSPPDSGYT
>TRBV6-1
ASRGGRFSYNEQF
>TRBV28
ASSMTDSYEHY
>TRBV5-1
ASSWGHRGGHNEQF
>TRBV27
AIRTRRYEQY
>TRBV19
ASSTQGSNQPQH
>TRBV5-4
ASSIGQAAYEQY
>TRBV2
ASSDSSRDSNTIY
>TRBV12-3/TRBV12-4
ASSSPGQMAF
>TRBV7-2
ASSLDLLGSRNTIY
>TRBV2
ASSYRAGYTEAF
>TRBV4-1
ASSQALQGDFGNTIY
>TRBV28
ASSSRRSSYEQY
>TRBV12-3/TRBV12-4
ASSFFVGEWAF
>TRBV20-1
SARGPTHSNQPQH
>TRBV28
ASSFWRGGGEQF
>TRBV10-3
AISGQRDTGELF
>TRBV19
ASSISAGGLNTEAF
>TRBV6-1
ASTPPGVDEQF
>TRBV25-1
ASAPPAGVETQY
>TRBV25-1
ASGPVTANYGYT